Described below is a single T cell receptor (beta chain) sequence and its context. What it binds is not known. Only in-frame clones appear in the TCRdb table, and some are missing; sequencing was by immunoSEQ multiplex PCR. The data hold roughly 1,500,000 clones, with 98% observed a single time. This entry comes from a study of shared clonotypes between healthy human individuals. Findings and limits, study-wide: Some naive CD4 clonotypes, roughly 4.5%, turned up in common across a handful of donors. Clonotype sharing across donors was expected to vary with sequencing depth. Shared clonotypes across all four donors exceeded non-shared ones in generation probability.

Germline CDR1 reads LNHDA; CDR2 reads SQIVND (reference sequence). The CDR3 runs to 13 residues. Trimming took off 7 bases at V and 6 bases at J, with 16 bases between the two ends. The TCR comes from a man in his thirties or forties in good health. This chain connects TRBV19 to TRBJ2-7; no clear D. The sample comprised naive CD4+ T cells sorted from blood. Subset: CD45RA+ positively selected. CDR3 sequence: CASNTVPTSEQYF. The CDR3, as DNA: TGTGCCAGTAACACGGTGCCGACCAGCGAGCAGTACTTC.